Shown below are 22 T cell receptor beta chains from a single sample sequenced in a study of CD8 T cells in ankylosing spondylitis. MiXCR, applied by TCRdb to the 5' RACE reads, yields one record per CDR3 protein. The sample has about 190,000 distinct CDR3 sequences, about an eighth seen once. Source material: blood, either unsorted or a sorted T cell fraction (not recorded which). Receptor source: a female donor with ankylosing spondylitis or in good health (not recorded which).

This clonotype was counted a few times. This chain joins TRBV28 and TRBJ1-5; D not certain. This CDR3 spans 14 amino acids. CDR1 and CDR2 (germline): MDHEN, SYDVKM. Trimming left V 2 bases short and J 0 bases short, with 5 bases between. The CDR3 DNA reads as TGTGCCAGCAGTTTAGTGGATAGCAATCAGCCCCAGCATTTT. Translating it yields CASSLVDSNQPQHF.

The V and J genes are TRBV4-3 and TRBJ1-1; the match to TRBD1 covers 8 bases. V dropped 0 bases and J dropped 8; count of bases not matched to a gene: 5. Per the germline V gene, CDR1 is LGHNA and CDR2 is YSLEER. The CDR3 runs to 14 residues. For the CDR3, the DNA is TGCGCCAGCAGCCAAGATGACAGGGACAGGGAAGCTTTCTTT. It codes for CASSQDDRDREAFF.

In its sample, this clonotype was seen a few times. The chain uses TRBV29-1 and TRBJ2-7, with D hard to call. This CDR3 comprises 12 residues. V was cut by 3 bases and J by 4 bases, with 10 bases left in between. Germline CDR1 reads SQVTM; CDR2 reads ANQGSEA. For the CDR3, the DNA is TGCAGCGTTGAGGATATAGGGTACGAGCAGTACTTC. It is translated as CSVEDIGYEQYF.

This chain joins TRBV12-3 or TRBV12-4 and TRBJ2-7; 7 nucleotides match TRBD1. The junction had 5 bases not matched to a gene; V was cut back by 6 bases and J by 6 bases. This CDR3 spans 12 amino acids. The CDR3 nucleotides are TGTGCCAGCAGCCTAGACAGGGCCGAGCAGTACTTC. Protein product: CASSLDRAEQYF.

This clonotype was picked up many times. This chain connects TRBV4-1 to TRBJ2-5, with D hard to call. The length of the CDR3 is 12 residues. Per germline, CDR1 MGHRA and CDR2 YSYEKL. Trimming pared 2 bases from V and 5 bases from J, leaving 6 bases between. The CDR3 DNA reads as TGCGCCAGCAGCCAACCCGGGGAGACCCAGTACTTC. This translates into CASSQPGETQYF.

This clonotype was observed at least ten times. The chain links TRBV12-3 or TRBV12-4 to TRBJ2-3, with TRBD1 identical over 10 bases. Losses at the gene ends were 7 bases for V and 6 bases for J; bases not matched to a gene: 7. This CDR3 contains 14 residues. The CDR3: CASIPGQGTDTQYF. The CDR3 nucleotides are TGTGCCAGCATACCGGGACAGGGGACGGATACGCAGTATTTT.

This clonotype has a count of ten or more. The V call is TRBV21-1, the J call TRBJ2-2; the table's D call, TRBD1, has no DNA check behind it. TRBV21-1 is recorded as a pseudogene. CDR3 length equals 16 residues. The CDR3 coding sequence is TGTGCCAGCAGCAAAGCCCCCAAGGGGCACACCGGGGAGCTGTTTTTT. Its translation is CASSKAPKGHTGELFF.

This clonotype came up a few times. This chain connects TRBV20-1 to TRBJ1-4; TRBD1 is a possible D gene (6 bases). Germline V gives CDR1 DFQATT, CDR2 SNEGSKA (reference sequence). CDR3 length equals 15 residues. The ends were cut back, 1 base at V and 0 bases at J, with 9 bases in the middle. The CDR3 DNA sequence: TGCAGTGCTAGAGGGACAGCTGCAACTAATGAAAAACTGTTTTTT. This encodes CSARGTAATNEKLFF.

In this sample, this clonotype turned up many times. This sequence joins TRBV7-9 and TRBJ2-4, with 8 bases fitting TRBD2. Unmatched junction bases numbered 1, after V lost 4 bases and J lost 5 bases. The CDR3 has 13 amino acids. The V gene's germline CDR1 is SEHNR and CDR2 FQNEAQ (reference sequence). The CDR3 DNA reads as TGTGCCAGCAGCTCGGGACTAGAAAACATTCAGTACTTC. Its translation is CASSSGLENIQYF.

The V and J genes are TRBV7-2 and TRBJ1-2; 8 positions match TRBD1. In germline, CDR1 is SGHTA, CDR2 FQGNSA. CDR3 size: 15 residues. The trim removed 5 bases at V and 10 bases at J, leaving 15 bases unmatched. This chain's CDR3 is CASSPRSGTGKPYTF. In nucleotides, the CDR3 is TGTGCCAGCAGCCCTAGATCCGGGACAGGAAAGCCCTACACCTTC.

This clonotype rates as medium-sized (0.01 to 0.1%). V is TRBV6-5 and J is TRBJ2-7, with a weak D call TRBD2 (5 bases). Germline V gene data show CDR1 as MNHEY and CDR2 as SVGAGI. CDR3 length equals 14 residues. V was clipped by 8 bases and J by 1 base, with 15 bases between them. The chain's CDR3 is CASQGRTGSYEQYF. The CDR3 nucleotides read TGTGCCAGCCAAGGACGGACGGGGTCCTACGAGCAGTACTTC.

This clonotype was recorded many times. This chain links TRBV11-1 with TRBJ2-4, with 7 bases identical to TRBD1. CDR1 is SGHAT and CDR2 is FQDESV in the germline V gene (reference sequence). V was pared by 3 bases and J by 1 base, with 12 bases of the junction left unmatched. The CDR3 loop spans 18 amino acids. The CDR3, as DNA: TGTGCCAGCAGCTTGGCGTCTTTGAGGGGGCTGGCCAAAAACATTCAGTACTTC. This sequence encodes CASSLASLRGLAKNIQYF. The full variable domain, rest sourced from reference TRBV11-1 and TRBJ2-4, is EAEVAQSPRYKITEKSQAVAFWCDPISGHATLYWYRQILGQGPELLVQFQDESVVDDSQLPKDRFSAERLKGVDSTLKIQPAELGDSAMYLCASSLASLRGLAKNIQYFGAGTRLSVL.

This clonotype was counted a few times. V usage is TRBV20-1 and J usage is TRBJ1-2; a possible D gene is TRBD1 (6 bases). The ends were cut back, 3 bases at V and 2 bases at J, with 13 bases in the middle. Germline loops: CDR1 DFQATT, CDR2 SNEGSKA (reference sequence). This CDR3 is built from 14 residues. This CDR3 reads CSASPQGTNYGYTF. CDR3 sequence (DNA): TGCAGTGCTAGCCCCCAGGGGACCAACTATGGCTACACCTTC.

This clonotype was observed at least ten times. The chain has TRBV27 and TRBJ1-2; D possibly corresponds to TRBD1 (5 bases). The V and J ends lost 2 bases and 4 bases respectively, with 11 bases between them. The CDR3 is 14 residues long. The germline V gene encodes CDR1 MNHEY and CDR2 SMNVEV (reference sequence). The CDR3 spells CASSLQGWGYGYTF. CDR3 DNA: TGTGCCAGCAGTTTACAGGGCTGGGGCTATGGCTACACCTTC.

This clonotype was seen ten or more times. The chain uses TRBV18 and TRBJ1-2; D remains unclear. V was trimmed by 4 bases and J by 10 bases, leaving 13 bases between them. Germline assignment: CDR1 KGHSH and CDR2 LQKENI. The CDR3 is 12 amino acids. The CDR3 spells CASSRPQGPYTF. The CDR3 nucleotides are TGTGCCAGCTCACGTCCACAAGGCCCCTACACCTTC. Drawing the rest from reference TRBV18 and TRBJ1-2, the complete variable domain is NAGVMQNPRHLVRRRGQEARLRCSPMKGHSHVYWYRQLPEEGLKFMVYLQKENIIDESGMPKERFSAEFPKEGPSILRIQQVVRGDSAAYFCASSRPQGPYTFGSGTRLTVV.

This clonotype was seen many times. The chain has TRBV13 and TRBJ1-3, with D hard to call. The germline V gene has CDR1 PRHDT and CDR2 FYEKMQ (reference sequence). The CDR3 consists of 15 residues. Trimming took off 0 bases at V and 0 bases at J, with 6 bases between the two ends. The CDR3 nucleotides read TGTGCCAGCAGCTTAGGCTGGGGCTCTGGAAACACCATATATTTT. It yields the protein CASSLGWGSGNTIYF.

This clonotype was recorded at least ten times. The chain employs TRBV5-1 and TRBJ1-2, with a tentative D call TRBD1 (6 bases). Germline V lookup: CDR1 SGHRS, CDR2 YFSETQ. Trimming shortened V by 3 bases and J by 4 bases, and 19 bases separated the two germline ends. This CDR3 has 16 residues. In DNA form, the CDR3 reads TGCGCCAGCAGCTCCCAGACAGGTTTAACGGTCTATGGCTACACCTTC. Its protein product is CASSSQTGLTVYGYTF. Drawing the rest from reference TRBV5-1 and TRBJ1-2, the complete variable domain is KAGVTQTPRYLIKTRGQQVTLSCSPISGHRSVSWYQQTPGQGLQFLFEYFSETQRNKGNFPGRFSGRQFSNSRSEMNVSTLELGDSALYLCASSSQTGLTVYGYTFGSGTRLTVV.

The chain carries TRBV6-1 and TRBJ2-2; D is unclear. From germline, CDR1 is MNHNS and CDR2 SASEGT. The length of the CDR3 is 14 residues. Trimming stripped 4 bases from V and 3 bases from J, with 9 bases between. The CDR3 loop is CASSVWADTGELFF. In DNA form, the CDR3 reads TGTGCCAGCAGTGTCTGGGCCGACACCGGGGAGCTGTTTTTT.

This clonotype has at least ten counts. The chain recombines TRBV5-1 with TRBJ2-1; 14 bases align to TRBD2. J was trimmed by 7 bases and V by 3 bases; bases with no gene match: 12. Germline-derived CDR1 and CDR2 are SGHRS and YFSETQ. The CDR3 length is 18 residues. The CDR3 DNA sequence: TGCGCCAGCAGCTGGACTAGCGGGAGGACCGGGATGAATAATGAGCAGTTCTTC. Translated: CASSWTSGRTGMNNEQFF.

This clonotype came up many times. V and J are TRBV20-1 and TRBJ1-4, with 9 bases identical to TRBD1. Germline V gene sequence: CDR1 DFQATT, CDR2 SNEGSKA (reference sequence). The CDR3 has 14 residues. The V and J ends lost 2 bases and 8 bases, in that order; junction bases with no gene match: 6. Written as DNA, the CDR3 is TGCAGTGCTAGACGGACAGGGGCCAACGAAAAACTGTTTTTT. Translated: CSARRTGANEKLFF.

This clonotype was picked up a small number of times. The CDR3 nucleotides read TGTGCCAGCAGCCAGGGAGGGAGAGTAGAGTACGAGCAGTACTTC. Encoded protein: CASSQGGRVEYEQYF. The chain links TRBV14 to TRBJ2-7; TRBD2 aligns across 7 bases. There are 15 residues in the CDR3. V shed 3 bases and J 4 bases; nucleotides not matched to a gene: 9. CDR1 is SGHDN, CDR2 FVKESK, per germline.

This chain joins TRBV15 and TRBJ1-1; D unresolved. This CDR3 is 15 amino acids long. Per the germline V gene, CDR1 is LNHNV and CDR2 is YYDKDF (reference sequence). Trimming stripped 0 bases from V and 2 bases from J, with 10 bases between. In DNA, the CDR3 is TGTGCCACCAGCAGAGAGACCAAGGTCAACACTGAAGCTTTCTTT. Its translation is CATSRETKVNTEAFF.